This record covers a single T cell receptor (beta chain). Antigen unknown. The sample is drawn from a study of OX40 agonist ivuxolimab in advanced cancers. Study-level information: Patients received ivuxolimab, an agonistic anti-OX40 (CD134) antibody. People who had prior anti-PD-1, anti-PD-L1 or anti-CTLA-4 therapy could take part, and about 37% had some. Study-level points and caveats: Not determined was the antigen specificity of the expanded peripheral T cells.

Generated by immunoSEQ multiplex PCR, the TCRdb table keeps only in-frame clones and is missing some. The sample lists 30,000 to 40,000 clones; roughly 90% were seen once. Germline V gives CDR1 MNHNS, CDR2 SASEGT. J lost 1 base, V lost 4 bases, and 6 bases had no gene match. The CDR3 has 15 amino acids. The sequence came from an adult with an advanced solid tumor such as melanoma, head and neck, liver or kidney cancer. Sequences were derived from CD4+ or CD8+ T cells sorted from blood, sampled in a trial of the OX40 agonist ivuxolimab. This sequence joins TRBV6-1 and TRBJ1-1; 7 bases align to TRBD1. CDR3 loop: CASSATGIGNTEAFF. DNA of the CDR3: TGTGCCAGCAGTGCGACAGGGATAGGGAACACTGAAGCTTTCTTT.